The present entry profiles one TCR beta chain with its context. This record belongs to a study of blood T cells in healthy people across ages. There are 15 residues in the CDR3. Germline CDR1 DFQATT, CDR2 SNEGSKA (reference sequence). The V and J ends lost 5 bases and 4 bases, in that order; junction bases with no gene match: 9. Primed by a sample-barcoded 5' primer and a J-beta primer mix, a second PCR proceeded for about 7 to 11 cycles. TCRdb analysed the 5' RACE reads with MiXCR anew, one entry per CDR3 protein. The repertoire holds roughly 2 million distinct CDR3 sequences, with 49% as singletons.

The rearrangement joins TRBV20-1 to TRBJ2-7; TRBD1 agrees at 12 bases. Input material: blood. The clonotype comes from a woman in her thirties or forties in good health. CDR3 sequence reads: CSAEGQGANLYEQYF. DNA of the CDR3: TGCAGTGCTGAGGGACAGGGGGCTAACCTTTACGAGCAGTACTTC.